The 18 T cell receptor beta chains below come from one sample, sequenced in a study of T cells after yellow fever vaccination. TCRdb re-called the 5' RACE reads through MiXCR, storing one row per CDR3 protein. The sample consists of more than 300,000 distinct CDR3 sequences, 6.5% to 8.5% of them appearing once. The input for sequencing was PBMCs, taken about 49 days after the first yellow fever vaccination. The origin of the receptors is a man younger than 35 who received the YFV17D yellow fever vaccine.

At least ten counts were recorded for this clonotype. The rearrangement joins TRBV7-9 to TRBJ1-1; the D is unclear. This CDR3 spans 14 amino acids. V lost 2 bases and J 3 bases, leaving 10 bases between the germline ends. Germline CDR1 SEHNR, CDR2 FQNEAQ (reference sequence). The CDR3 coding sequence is TGTGCCAGCAGCTTACAGGCCGGAGACACTGAAGCTTTCTTT. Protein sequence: CASSLQAGDTEAFF.

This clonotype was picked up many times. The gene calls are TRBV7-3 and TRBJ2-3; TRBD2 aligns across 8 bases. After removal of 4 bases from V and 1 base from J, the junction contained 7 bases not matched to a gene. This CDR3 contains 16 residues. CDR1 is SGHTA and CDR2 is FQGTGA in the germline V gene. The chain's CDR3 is CASSSGLADGTDTQYF. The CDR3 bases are TGTGCCAGCAGCTCTGGACTAGCCGATGGCACAGATACGCAGTATTTT.

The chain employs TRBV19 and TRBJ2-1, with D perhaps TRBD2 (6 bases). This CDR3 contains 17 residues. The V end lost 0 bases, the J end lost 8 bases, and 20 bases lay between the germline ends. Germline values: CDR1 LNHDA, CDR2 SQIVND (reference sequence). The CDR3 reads CASSIDSGLAGGDEQFF. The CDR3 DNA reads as TGTGCCAGTAGTATAGATTCGGGGCTCGCAGGCGGGGATGAGCAGTTCTTC.

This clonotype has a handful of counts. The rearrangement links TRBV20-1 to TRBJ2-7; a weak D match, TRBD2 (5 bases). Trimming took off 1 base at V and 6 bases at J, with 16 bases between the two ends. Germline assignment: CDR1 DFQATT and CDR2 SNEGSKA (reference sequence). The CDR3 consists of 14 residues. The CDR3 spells CSARALEDFPEQYF. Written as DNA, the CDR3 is TGCAGTGCTAGAGCCCTCGAGGACTTTCCCGAGCAGTACTTC.

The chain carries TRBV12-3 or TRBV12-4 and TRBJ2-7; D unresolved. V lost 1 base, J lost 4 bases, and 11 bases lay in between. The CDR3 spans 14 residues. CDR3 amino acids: CASSLGHRPYEQYF. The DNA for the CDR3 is TGTGCCAGCAGTTTAGGGCACAGACCATACGAGCAGTACTTC.

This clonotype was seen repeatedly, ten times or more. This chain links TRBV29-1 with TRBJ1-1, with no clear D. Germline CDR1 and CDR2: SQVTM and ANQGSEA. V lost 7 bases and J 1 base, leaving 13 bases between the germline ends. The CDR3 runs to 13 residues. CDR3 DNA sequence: TGCAGCGCCGGTATCAAGTCGAACACTGAAGCTTTCTTT. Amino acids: CSAGIKSNTEAFF.

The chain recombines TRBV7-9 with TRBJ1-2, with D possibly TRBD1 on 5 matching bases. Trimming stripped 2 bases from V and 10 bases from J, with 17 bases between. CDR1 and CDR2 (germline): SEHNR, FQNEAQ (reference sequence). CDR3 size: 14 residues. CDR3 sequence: CASSLMEGSTVYTF. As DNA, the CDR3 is TGTGCCAGCAGCTTAATGGAGGGGAGTACGGTCTACACCTTC.

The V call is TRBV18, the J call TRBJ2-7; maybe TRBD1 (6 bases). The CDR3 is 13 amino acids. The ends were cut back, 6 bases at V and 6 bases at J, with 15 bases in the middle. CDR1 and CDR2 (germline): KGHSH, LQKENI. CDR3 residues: CASSQDSLAEQYV. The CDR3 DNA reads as TGTGCCAGCTCGCAGGACAGCCTTGCCGAGCAGTACGTC.

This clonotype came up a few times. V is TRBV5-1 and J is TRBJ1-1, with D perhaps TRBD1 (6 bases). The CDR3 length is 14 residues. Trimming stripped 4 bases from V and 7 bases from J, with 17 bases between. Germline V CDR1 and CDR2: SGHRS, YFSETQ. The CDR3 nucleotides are TGCGCCAGCAGCGGCTCTGGGACAAGCTATGAAGCTTTCTTT. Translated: CASSGSGTSYEAFF. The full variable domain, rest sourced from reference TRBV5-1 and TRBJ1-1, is KAGVTQTPRYLIKTRGQQVTLSCSPISGHRSVSWYQQTPGQGLQFLFEYFSETQRNKGNFPGRFSGRQFSNSRSEMNVSTLELGDSALYLCASSGSGTSYEAFFGQGTRLTVV.

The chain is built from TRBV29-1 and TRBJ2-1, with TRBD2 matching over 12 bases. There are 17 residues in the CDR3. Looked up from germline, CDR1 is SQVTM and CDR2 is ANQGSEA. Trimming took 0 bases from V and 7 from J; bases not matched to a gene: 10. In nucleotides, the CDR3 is TGCAGCGTTGAAGATTGGCTAGCGGGGGGGGTTAGGAATGAGCAGTTCTTC. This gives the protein CSVEDWLAGGVRNEQFF.

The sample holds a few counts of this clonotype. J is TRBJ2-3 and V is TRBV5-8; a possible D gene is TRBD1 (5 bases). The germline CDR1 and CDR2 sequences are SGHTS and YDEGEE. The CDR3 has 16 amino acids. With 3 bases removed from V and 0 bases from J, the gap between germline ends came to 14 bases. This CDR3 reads CASSSPDRFSTDTQYF. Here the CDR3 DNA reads TGTGCCAGCAGCTCCCCCGACAGATTCAGCACAGATACGCAGTATTTT.

CDR3 in amino acids: CASTTVGQPQHF. For the CDR3, the DNA is TGTGCCAGCACCACAGTGGGGCAGCCCCAGCATTTT. V and J are TRBV6-5 and TRBJ1-5; D ambiguous. The CDR3 totals 12 residues. In germline, CDR1 is MNHEY, CDR2 SVGAGI. Trimming took off 7 bases at V and 7 bases at J, with 11 bases between the two ends.

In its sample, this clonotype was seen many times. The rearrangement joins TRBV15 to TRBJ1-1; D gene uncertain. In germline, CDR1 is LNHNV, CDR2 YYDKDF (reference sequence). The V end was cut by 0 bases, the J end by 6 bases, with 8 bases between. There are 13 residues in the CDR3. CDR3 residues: CATSREAGPEAFF. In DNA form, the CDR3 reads TGTGCCACCAGCAGAGAAGCGGGCCCTGAAGCTTTCTTT.

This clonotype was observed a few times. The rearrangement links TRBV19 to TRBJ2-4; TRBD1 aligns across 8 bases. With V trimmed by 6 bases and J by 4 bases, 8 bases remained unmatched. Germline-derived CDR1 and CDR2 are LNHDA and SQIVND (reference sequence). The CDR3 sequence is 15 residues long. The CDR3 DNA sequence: TGTGCCAGTAGCGACAGGGGCGGACTGAAAAACATTCAGTACTTC. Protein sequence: CASSDRGGLKNIQYF.

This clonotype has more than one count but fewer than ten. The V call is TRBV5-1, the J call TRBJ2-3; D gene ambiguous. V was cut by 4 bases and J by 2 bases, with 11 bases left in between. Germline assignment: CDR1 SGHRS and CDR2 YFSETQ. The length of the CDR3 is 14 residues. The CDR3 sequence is CASSGRPSTDTQYF. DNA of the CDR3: TGCGCCAGCAGCGGCCGGCCTTCCACAGATACGCAGTATTTT.

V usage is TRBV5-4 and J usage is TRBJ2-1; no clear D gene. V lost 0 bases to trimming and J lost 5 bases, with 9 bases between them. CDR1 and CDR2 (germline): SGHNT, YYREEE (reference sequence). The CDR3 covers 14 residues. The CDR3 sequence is CASSLAPEDNEQFF. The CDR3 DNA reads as TGTGCCAGCAGCTTGGCCCCCGAGGACAATGAGCAGTTCTTC.

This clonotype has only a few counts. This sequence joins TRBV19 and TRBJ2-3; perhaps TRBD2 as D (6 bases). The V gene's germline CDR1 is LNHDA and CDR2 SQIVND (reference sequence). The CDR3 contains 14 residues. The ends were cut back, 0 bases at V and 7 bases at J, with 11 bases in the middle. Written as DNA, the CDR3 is TGTGCCAGTAGTATAGACGGGGGACGCAATACGCAGTATTTT. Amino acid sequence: CASSIDGGRNTQYF. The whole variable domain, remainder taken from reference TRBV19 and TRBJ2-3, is DGGITQSPKYLFRKEGQNVTLSCEQNLNHDAMYWYRQDPGQGLRLIYYSQIVNDFQKGDIAEGYSVSREKKESFPLTVTSAQKNPTAFYLCASSIDGGRNTQYFGPGTRLTVL.

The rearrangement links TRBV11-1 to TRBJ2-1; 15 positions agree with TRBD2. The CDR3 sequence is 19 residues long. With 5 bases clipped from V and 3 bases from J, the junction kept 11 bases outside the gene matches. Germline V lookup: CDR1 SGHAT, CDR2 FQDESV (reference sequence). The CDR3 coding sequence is TGTGCCAGCAGCCAAGTCCCGGGACTAGCGGGGGGATACTACAATGAGCAGTTCTTC. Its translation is CASSQVPGLAGGYYNEQFF.